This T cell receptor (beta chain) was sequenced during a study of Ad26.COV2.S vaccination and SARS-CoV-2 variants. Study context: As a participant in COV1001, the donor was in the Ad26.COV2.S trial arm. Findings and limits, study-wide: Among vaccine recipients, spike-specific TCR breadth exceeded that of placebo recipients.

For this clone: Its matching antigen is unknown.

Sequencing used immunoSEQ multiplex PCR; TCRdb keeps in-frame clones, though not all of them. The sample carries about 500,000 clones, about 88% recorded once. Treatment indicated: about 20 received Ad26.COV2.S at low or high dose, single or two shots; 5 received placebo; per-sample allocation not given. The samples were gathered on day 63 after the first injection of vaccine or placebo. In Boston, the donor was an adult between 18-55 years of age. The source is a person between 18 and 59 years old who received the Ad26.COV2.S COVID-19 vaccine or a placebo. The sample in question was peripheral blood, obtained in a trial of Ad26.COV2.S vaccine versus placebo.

The CDR3 reads CASSQDIGVRGYTF. The CDR3 region has the DNA TGCGCCAGCAGCCAAGATATCGGGGTTCGGGGCTACACCTTC. The chain joins TRBV4-3 to TRBJ1-2; D unresolved. Germline V gene data show CDR1 as LGHNA and CDR2 as YSLEER. The CDR3 extends over 14 amino acids. Trimming shortened V by 0 bases and J by 8 bases, and 13 bases separated the two germline ends.